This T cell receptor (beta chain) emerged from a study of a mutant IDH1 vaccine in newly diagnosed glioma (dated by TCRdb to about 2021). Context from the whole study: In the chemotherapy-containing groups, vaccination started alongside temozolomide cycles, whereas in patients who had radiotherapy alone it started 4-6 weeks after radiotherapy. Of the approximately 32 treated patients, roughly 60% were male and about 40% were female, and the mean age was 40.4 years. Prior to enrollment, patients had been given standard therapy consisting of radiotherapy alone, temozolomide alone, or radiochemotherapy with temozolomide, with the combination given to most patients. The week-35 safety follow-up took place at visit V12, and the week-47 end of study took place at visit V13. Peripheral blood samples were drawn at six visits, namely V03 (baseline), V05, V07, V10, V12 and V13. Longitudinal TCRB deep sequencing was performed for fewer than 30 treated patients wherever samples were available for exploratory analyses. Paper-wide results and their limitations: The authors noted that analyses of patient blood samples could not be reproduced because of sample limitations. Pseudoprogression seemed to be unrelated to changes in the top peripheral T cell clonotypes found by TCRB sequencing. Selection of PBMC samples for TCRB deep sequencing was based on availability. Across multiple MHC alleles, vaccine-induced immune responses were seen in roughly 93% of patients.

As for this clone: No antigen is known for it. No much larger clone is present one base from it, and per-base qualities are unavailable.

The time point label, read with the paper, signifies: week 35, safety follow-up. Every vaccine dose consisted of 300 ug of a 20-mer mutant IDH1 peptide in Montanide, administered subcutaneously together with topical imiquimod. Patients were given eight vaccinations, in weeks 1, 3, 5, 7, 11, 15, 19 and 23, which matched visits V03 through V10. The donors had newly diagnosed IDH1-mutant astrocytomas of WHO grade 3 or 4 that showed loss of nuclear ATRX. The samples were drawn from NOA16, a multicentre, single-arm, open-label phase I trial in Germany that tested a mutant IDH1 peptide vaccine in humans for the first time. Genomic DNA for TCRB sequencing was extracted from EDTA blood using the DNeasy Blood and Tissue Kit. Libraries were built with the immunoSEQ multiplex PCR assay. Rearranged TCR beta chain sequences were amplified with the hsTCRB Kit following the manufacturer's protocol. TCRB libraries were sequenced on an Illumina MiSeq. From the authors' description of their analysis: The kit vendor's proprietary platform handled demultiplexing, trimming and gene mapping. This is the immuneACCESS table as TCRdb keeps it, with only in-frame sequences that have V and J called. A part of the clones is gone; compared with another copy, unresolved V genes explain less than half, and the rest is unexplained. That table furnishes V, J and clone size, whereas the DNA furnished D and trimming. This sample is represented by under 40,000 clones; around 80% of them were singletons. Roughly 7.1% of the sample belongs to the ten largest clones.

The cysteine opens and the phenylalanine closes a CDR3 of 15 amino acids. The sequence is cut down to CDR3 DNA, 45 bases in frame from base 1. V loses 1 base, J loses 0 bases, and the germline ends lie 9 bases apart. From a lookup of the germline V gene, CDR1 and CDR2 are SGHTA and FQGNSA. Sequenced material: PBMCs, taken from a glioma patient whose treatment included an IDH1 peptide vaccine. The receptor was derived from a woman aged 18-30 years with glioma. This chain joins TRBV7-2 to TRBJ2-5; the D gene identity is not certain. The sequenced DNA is TGTGCCAGCAGCTTAGTCGGGCTAAACCAAGAGACCCAGTACTTC. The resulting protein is CASSLVGLNQETQYF.